This T cell receptor beta chain was obtained from a study of blood T cell repertoires in COVID-19. Study in general: The study drew acute and convalescent COVID-19 samples from the United States, Italy and Spain. T cells, B-cell-depleted T cells, or PBMCs provided the cDNA or gDNA that served as material.

In the original analysis: Reference gene primer amplification gave estimated nucleated cell counts. Profiled with immunoSEQ multiplex PCR; TCRdb holds only in-frame clones, not every one. D and trimming were read from the DNA, whereas the V and J calls and clone size are those reported in that table. Here the sample spans approximately 190,000 clones, more than 80% being singletons. Trimming took 4 bases from V and 5 from J; bases not matched to a gene: 6. This CDR3 has 14 residues. Germline loops: CDR1 MDHEN, CDR2 SYDVKM. The specimen sequenced was peripheral blood. This chain joins TRBV28 and TRBJ1-2; TRBD1 agrees at 8 bases. This receptor was obtained from a man aged 50 or older with acute or convalescent COVID-19. CDR3 bases: TGTGCCAGCAGTTACCCGGGACAGGCATATGGCTACACCTTC. Its translation is CASSYPGQAYGYTF.